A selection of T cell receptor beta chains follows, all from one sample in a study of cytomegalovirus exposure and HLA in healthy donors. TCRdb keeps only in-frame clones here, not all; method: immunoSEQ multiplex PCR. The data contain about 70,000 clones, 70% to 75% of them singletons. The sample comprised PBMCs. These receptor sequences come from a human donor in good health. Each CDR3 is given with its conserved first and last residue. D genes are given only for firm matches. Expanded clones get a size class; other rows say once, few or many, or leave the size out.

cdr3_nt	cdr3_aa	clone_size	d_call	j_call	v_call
TGTGCCAGCAGTCAGAGGAGGGGACCGGGACAGGCCTTACCCTACGAGCAGTACTTC	CASSQRRGPGQALPYEQYF	.	TRBD1	TRBJ2-7	TRBV2
TGCGCCAGCAGCTTGGATATAGCTAGCGGCAGGGCAGAGCAGTTCTTC	CASSLDIASGRAEQFF	.	TRBD2	TRBJ2-1	TRBV5-1
TGTGCCTGGAGTGTAGGGGGCCAAGAGACCCAGTACTTC	CAWSVGGQETQYF	.	.	TRBJ2-5	TRBV30
TGTGCCAGCAGCTTGGAGAGAAACGAGCAGTACTTC	CASSLERNEQYF	.	.	TRBJ2-7	TRBV5-6
TGTGCCAGCAGTTACTCAGCAGGAAGCAATCAGCTCCAGCATTTT	CASSYSAGSNQLQHF	.	.	TRBJ1-5	TRBV6-5
TGTGCCAGCAGCCCACCCGGGACAGGTGACCAGCCCCAGCATTTT	CASSPPGTGDQPQHF	once	TRBD1	TRBJ1-5	TRBV11-2
TGTGCCAGCAGTGAGGGGGGGAGGCCCTACGAGCAGTACTTC	CASSEGGRPYEQYF	.	TRBD2	TRBJ2-7	TRBV2
TGTGCCTGGACTGCGGGGTTCGATGGCGATACGCAGTATTTT	CAWTAGFDGDTQYF	.	.	TRBJ2-3	TRBV30
TGCGCCAGCAGCTTGGACCCGGGACAGGGGTGGGAAAAACTGTTTTTT	CASSLDPGQGWEKLFF	.	TRBD1	TRBJ1-4	TRBV5-1
TGTGCCTCTACGACAGGACAGTGGGGTTATGGCTACACCTTC	CASTTGQWGYGYTF	.	.	TRBJ1-2	TRBV30
TGTGCCAGCAGTTTGAACACCCCTGAAGCTTTCTTT	CASSLNTPEAFF	.	.	TRBJ1-1	TRBV28
TGCGCCAGCAGCCACACCGGGACAGGGAACACCGGGGAGCTGTTTTTT	CASSHTGTGNTGELFF	.	TRBD1	TRBJ2-2	TRBV4-1
TGTGCCAGCAGCTTCGGGCTAGCGGGATCTAATGTGGGTGAGCAGTTCTTC	CASSFGLAGSNVGEQFF	.	TRBD2	TRBJ2-1	TRBV7-9
TGTGCCTGGAGTGTAGGAGGAGGCAATGAGCAGTTCTTC	CAWSVGGGNEQFF	.	.	TRBJ2-1	TRBV30
TGTGCCAGCACCTATTCCGGGACAGGCCAAGAGACCCAGTACTTC	CASTYSGTGQETQYF	.	TRBD1	TRBJ2-5	TRBV9
TGTGCCAGCAGTGAAGTAGGTCCCGGAGCCTACGAGCAGTACTTC	CASSEVGPGAYEQYF	few	.	TRBJ2-7	TRBV2
TGTGCCAGCAGGCTGGGACTAGCGGGGGAGCAGTTCTTC	CASRLGLAGEQFF	.	TRBD2	TRBJ2-1	TRBV6-5
TGCGCCAGCAGCTTGGGAGGTCCTAACTATGGCTACACCTTC	CASSLGGPNYGYTF	few	.	TRBJ1-2	TRBV5-1
TGTGCCAGCCGGGACAGCGACAAATACAATGAGCAGTTCTTC	CASRDSDKYNEQFF	.	TRBD1	TRBJ2-1	TRBV28
TGTGCCAGCAGTCCCCAGGGGGCGCAGCTCTACACCTTC	CASSPQGAQLYTF	.	TRBD1	TRBJ1-2	TRBV27
TGTGCCAGCAGCTTTTCCTACGGGACAGGGAAGGATCAGCCCCAGCATTTT	CASSFSYGTGKDQPQHF	few	TRBD1	TRBJ1-5	TRBV5-6
TGTGCCATCAGTGGTTTGGGTGCAGGGGGCGGCGGGGAGCTGTTTTTT	CAISGLGAGGGGELFF	.	TRBD1	TRBJ2-2	TRBV10-3
TGCGCCAGCAGCTTCACGACAGGGGCTGGCTACACCTTC	CASSFTTGAGYTF	.	TRBD1	TRBJ1-2	TRBV5-1
TGTGCCAGCAGTGGCAGGGGATATGATAGCAATCAGCCCCAGCATTTT	CASSGRGYDSNQPQHF	.	.	TRBJ1-5	TRBV6-1